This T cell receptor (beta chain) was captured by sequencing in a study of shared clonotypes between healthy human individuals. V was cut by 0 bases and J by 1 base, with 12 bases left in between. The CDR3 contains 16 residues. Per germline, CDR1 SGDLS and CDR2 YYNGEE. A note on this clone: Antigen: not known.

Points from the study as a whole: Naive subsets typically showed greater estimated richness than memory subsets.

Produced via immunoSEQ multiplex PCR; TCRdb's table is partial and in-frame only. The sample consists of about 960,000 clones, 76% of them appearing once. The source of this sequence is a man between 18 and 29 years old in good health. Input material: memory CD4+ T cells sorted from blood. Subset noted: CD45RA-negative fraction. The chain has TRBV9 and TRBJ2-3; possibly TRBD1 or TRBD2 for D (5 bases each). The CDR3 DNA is TGTGCCAGCAGCGTAGGATGGGGGAGTGGCACAGATACGCAGTATTTT. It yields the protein CASSVGWGSGTDTQYF.